A single sample is the source of the 10 T cell receptor beta chains below, sequenced in a study of T cell responses to AZD1222 COVID-19 vaccine. Sequenced by immunoSEQ multiplex PCR; TCRdb stores in-frame clones only, minus some. The sample comprises 130,000 to 150,000 clones, roughly 88% of which are singletons, and 5.4% rests with the top ten. The material sequenced was peripheral blood, taken 28 days after the second dose of the MenACWY control vaccine. The receptors were gathered from an adult who received the MenACWY meningococcal vaccine as a control.

A few counts support this clone. This sequence joins TRBV27 and TRBJ1-5; D might be TRBD1 (5 bases). The V end lost 6 bases, the J end lost 9 bases, and 12 bases lay between the germline ends. The CDR3 totals 12 residues. Per germline, CDR1 MNHEY and CDR2 SMNVEV (reference sequence). The CDR3, as DNA: TGTGCCAGCAGCCCCTCGGGACGGCCCCAGCATTTT. This translates into CASSPSGRPQHF.

This clone was recorded a few times. The chain joins TRBV11-1 to TRBJ1-6; tentative D call: TRBD1 (6 bases). CDR1 SGHAT and CDR2 FQDESV come from the germline V gene (reference sequence). Trimming shortened V by 2 bases and J by 10 bases, and 15 bases separated the two germline ends. The CDR3 has 15 amino acids. CDR3 nucleotides: TGTGCCAGCAGCTTATCGGCGGGGGGGGGCTCACCCCTCCACTTT. It yields the protein CASSLSAGGGSPLHF.

This clone turned up a few times. The CDR3 reads CASTRDVGGTREQFF. The CDR3 DNA is TGTGCCAGCACCCGGGACGTAGGTGGTACAAGGGAGCAGTTCTTC. This chain connects TRBV11-2 to TRBJ2-1; D could derive from TRBD1 or TRBD2 (5 bases each). Between the trimmed V and J ends, which lost 7 bases and 10 bases, there was a span of 23 bases. The germline CDR1 and CDR2 sequences are SGHAT and FQNNGV. This CDR3 has 15 amino acids.

This chain connects TRBV11-3 to TRBJ1-6; 7 bases map to TRBD1. The germline gives CDR1 SGHNT, CDR2 YENEEA. V gave up 6 bases and J gave up 4 bases; unmatched junction bases: 3. This CDR3 is 14 amino acids long. For the CDR3, the DNA is TGTGCCAGCAGTGGGACAGCTTATAATTCACCCCTCCACTTT. Amino acids: CASSGTAYNSPLHF.

The chain combines TRBV4-1 with TRBJ2-1, with D perhaps matching TRBD1 (5 bases). Germline CDR1 reads MGHRA; CDR2 reads YSYEKL. This CDR3 contains 12 residues. Trimming pared 2 bases from V and 10 bases from J, leaving 9 bases between. The CDR3 DNA reads as TGCGCCAGCAGCCAATTGGGGCGGGAGCAGTTCTTC. It encodes CASSQLGREQFF.

The chain employs TRBV11-3 and TRBJ1-1, with D possibly matching TRBD1 (5 bases). The CDR3 runs 14 residues. Between the trimmed V and J ends, which lost 3 bases and 1 base, there was a span of 9 bases. Per germline, CDR1 SGHNT and CDR2 YENEEA. The CDR3 nucleotides read TGTGCCAGCAGCTTGGGGGTGGCGAACACTGAAGCTTTCTTT. Its protein is CASSLGVANTEAFF. The full variable domain, its missing parts supplied by reference TRBV11-3 and TRBJ1-1, is EAGVVQSPRYKIIEKKQPVAFWCNPISGHNTLYWYLQNLGQGPELLIRYENEEAVDDSQLPKDRFSAERLKGVDSTLKIQPAELGDSAVYLCASSLGVANTEAFFGQGTRLTVV.

This clone was seen once. The chain couples TRBV5-1 to TRBJ1-4; 7 bases align to TRBD1. The CDR3 is 13 residues long. With V trimmed by 5 bases and J by 5 bases, 3 bases remained unmatched. CDR1 is SGHRS and CDR2 is YFSETQ in the germline V gene. The CDR3 DNA reads TGCGCCAGCAGGACAGGGCCAAATGAAAAACTGTTTTTT. Its protein is CASRTGPNEKLFF.

This chain joins TRBV24-1 and TRBJ1-1, with TRBD1 matching over 7 bases. Losses at the gene ends were 7 bases for V and 11 bases for J; bases not matched to a gene: 12. CDR1 KGHDR and CDR2 SFDVKD come from the germline V gene. This CDR3 has 13 residues. CDR3 protein: CATRRGEGARAFF. The DNA for the CDR3 is TGTGCCACCAGACGAGGGGAGGGGGCTAGGGCTTTCTTT.

The chain employs TRBV6-4 and TRBJ1-4; TRBD1 aligns across 7 bases. This CDR3 comprises 15 residues. Germline lookup yields CDR1 MRHNA and CDR2 SNTAGT. V was clipped by 2 bases and J by 0 bases; unmatched bases: 0. The CDR3 nucleotides read TGTGCCAGCAGTGACACAGGGGCAACTAATGAAAAACTGTTTTTT. It is translated as CASSDTGATNEKLFF.

This rearrangement joins TRBV4-3 to TRBJ2-1, with TRBD2 identical over 11 bases. The CDR3 runs to 15 residues. V shed 1 base and J 8 bases; nucleotides not matched to a gene: 4. CDR1 LGHNA and CDR2 YSLEER come from the germline V gene. The CDR3 bases are TGCGCCAGCAGCCAAGGTAGCGGGAGGGTCGATGAGCAGTTCTTC. Its translation: CASSQGSGRVDEQFF.